The present TCR beta chain was sequenced within a study of Ad26.COV2.S vaccination and SARS-CoV-2 variants. This clone was observed a single time. Described treatment: around 19 received Ad26.COV2.S at low or high dose, single or two shots; 5 received placebo; per-sample allocation not given. Day 63 after the first vaccine or placebo injection was the time point for sampling. Germline values: CDR1 MNHEY, CDR2 SVGAGI. This CDR3 has 15 amino acids. Trimming removed 6 bases from V and 7 bases from J, with 18 bases in between. Repertoires were generated with immunoSEQ multiplex PCR, while TCRdb's copy carries only in-frame clones and drops some. The sample comprises approximately 480,000 clones, around nine tenths of which are singletons, and roughly 13% rests with the top ten.

Material: peripheral blood, obtained in a trial of Ad26.COV2.S vaccine versus placebo. This TCR was recovered from a person aged 18-60 years who received the Ad26.COV2.S COVID-19 vaccine or a placebo. V usage is TRBV6-5 and J usage is TRBJ1-4, with D tentatively TRBD1 (5 bases). This CDR3 is CASRPRTPRSEKLFF. In nucleotides, the CDR3 is TGTGCCAGCAGACCCCGGACACCGAGGAGTGAAAAACTGTTTTTT.